Sequencing of this TCR beta chain was carried out in a study of human T cells and chemical hapten exposure. The overall study: A mostly female patient group had alopecia areata, totalis or universalis.

Study conclusions and caveats: TCRs exceeding 1 in 1000 frequency stayed unchanged with DPC sensitization. Among expanded TCRs, significantly more large CDR3 similarity clusters formed than among controls.

CDR3 length: 16 residues. Germline V CDR1 and CDR2: MNHNY, SVGAGI (reference sequence). V lost 6 bases and J lost 5; bases outside the gene matches: 10. In TCRdb, the RACE reads were re-called with MiXCR into one record per CDR3 protein. Among around 99,000 distinct CDR3 sequences listed, 9.2% were seen once. Time point meaning: patch test 2, 6 weeks after DPC sensitization. This sample's treatment: therapeutic diphenylcyclopropenone sensitization with weekly scalp DPC. Total RNA was isolated from whole blood that had not been fractionated. Concerning this clonotype: What it binds is not known.

This chain links TRBV6-6 with TRBJ1-6, with 7 bases lining up with TRBD1. This clonotype was sampled from a woman in her thirties or forties with alopecia areata. Some clones in this sample may be carry-over from other donors' samples. This material consisted of whole blood, taken in connection with sensitization to the hapten diphenylcyclopropenone (DPC). The CDR3 protein is CASSPRGVPNNSPLHF. Here the CDR3 DNA reads TGTGCCAGCAGCCCCAGGGGGGTGCCGAATAATTCACCCCTCCACTTT.